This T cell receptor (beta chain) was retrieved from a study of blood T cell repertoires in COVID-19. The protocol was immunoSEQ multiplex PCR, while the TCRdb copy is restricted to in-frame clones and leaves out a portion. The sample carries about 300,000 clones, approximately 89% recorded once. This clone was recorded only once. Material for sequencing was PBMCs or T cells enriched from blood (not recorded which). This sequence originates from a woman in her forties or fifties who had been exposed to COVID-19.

CDR3 nucleotide sequence: TGTGCCAGTAGTACGACGACAGGGGTTAGCAATCAGCCCCAGCATTTT. It encodes CASSTTTGVSNQPQHF. The rearrangement joins TRBV19 to TRBJ1-5; TRBD1 matches at 8 bases. Germline assignment: CDR1 LNHDA and CDR2 SQIVND (reference sequence). J was trimmed by 0 bases and V by 4 bases; bases with no gene match: 5. The CDR3 is made up of 16 amino acids.